These T cell receptor beta chains were read from a single sample in a study of blood T cell repertoires in COVID-19. Data came from immunoSEQ multiplex PCR; TCRdb stores just in-frame clones and leaves some out. The sample contains around 290,000 clones, roughly 91% of which appear only once. Sequences were obtained from PBMCs or T cells enriched from blood (not recorded which). These TCRs come from a woman aged 55-70 years in a cohort exposed to, infected with or recovered from COVID-19 (not recorded which). Each CDR3 is given with its conserved first and last residue. Each record gives: V gene, J gene, clone size, D gene, CDR3 DNA, CDR3 protein. A D gene is named only where the DNA matches it firmly. The listing skips clone size in some rows; elsewhere it reads once, few, many or a size class.

V: TRBV18
J: TRBJ2-3
size: -
D: -
DNA: TGTGCCAGCTCCCCGGGGGATACGCAGTATTTT
CDR3: CASSPGDTQYF

V: TRBV30
J: TRBJ2-7
size: -
D: -
DNA: TGTGCCTGGAGTGTGCCCCCTCCCACTACCGAGCAGTACTTC
CDR3: CAWSVPPPTTEQYF

V: TRBV30
J: TRBJ1-4
size: -
D: TRBD1
DNA: TGTGCCTGGAGTCGGCAGGGGGGTGAAAAACTGTTTTTT
CDR3: CAWSRQGGEKLFF

V: TRBV5-8
J: TRBJ1-4
size: -
D: TRBD1
DNA: TGTGCCAGCAGCTTAACGGGACAGGGCCAAAAACTGTTTTTT
CDR3: CASSLTGQGQKLFF

V: TRBV27
J: TRBJ2-7
size: -
D: TRBD2
DNA: TGTGCCAGCAGTTCAGGACTAGCGGCCTTGACCTACGAGCAGTACTTC
CDR3: CASSSGLAALTYEQYF

V: TRBV15
J: TRBJ2-1
size: -
D: TRBD1
DNA: TGTGCCACCAGCAGAGAAGACAGGGGACCCTACAATGAGCAGTTCTTC
CDR3: CATSREDRGPYNEQFF

V: TRBV19
J: TRBJ2-1
size: -
D: -
DNA: TGTGCCAGTAGTAGAGGGGCCGGGGGGCCTGGGAATGAGCAGTTCTTC
CDR3: CASSRGAGGPGNEQFF

V: TRBV18
J: TRBJ2-7
size: -
D: TRBD1
DNA: TGTGCCAGCTCACCGGGACAGGCCATCTACGAGCAGTACTTC
CDR3: CASSPGQAIYEQYF

V: TRBV10-3
J: TRBJ2-5
size: -
D: TRBD1
DNA: TGTGCCATCAGTCAGGGGGCGTGGGAGACCCAGTACTTC
CDR3: CAISQGAWETQYF

V: TRBV5-4
J: TRBJ2-2
size: -
D: TRBD2
DNA: TGTGCCAGCAGCCCCCCCCCGGGGAGGGACACCGGGGAGCTGTTTTTT
CDR3: CASSPPPGRDTGELFF

V: TRBV5-1
J: TRBJ2-5
size: -
D: TRBD2
DNA: TGCGCCAGCAGCTTGGGCTTGGGGGGGACTAGAGAGACCCAGTACTTC
CDR3: CASSLGLGGTRETQYF

V: TRBV24-1
J: TRBJ1-5
size: -
D: -
DNA: TGTGCCACCAGTGATCAAACCACAGTTCCAAATCAGCCCCAGCATTTT
CDR3: CATSDQTTVPNQPQHF

V: TRBV14
J: TRBJ1-6
size: -
D: -
DNA: TGTGCCAGCAGCCGCCTGACAGTGATCGGGGGTTCACCCCTCCACTTT
CDR3: CASSRLTVIGGSPLHF

V: TRBV27
J: TRBJ2-2
size: -
D: -
DNA: TGTGCCAGCAGTTTTTGGCAGAACACCGGGGAGCTGTTTTTT
CDR3: CASSFWQNTGELFF

V: TRBV25-1
J: TRBJ2-1
size: -
D: TRBD2
DNA: TGTGCCAGCAGTGGGACTAGCGGGAGGTTGTATGAGCAGTTCTTC
CDR3: CASSGTSGRLYEQFF

V: TRBV5-4
J: TRBJ2-7
size: -
D: TRBD1
DNA: TGTGCCAGCAGTTTGGACAGGGGGCTGTCGTACGAGCAGTACTTC
CDR3: CASSLDRGLSYEQYF

V: TRBV30
J: TRBJ2-7
size: once
D: -
DNA: TGTGCCTGGAGTCCGTCGGCCTACGAGCAGTACTTC
CDR3: CAWSPSAYEQYF

V: TRBV9
J: TRBJ1-1
size: -
D: TRBD1
DNA: TGTGCCAGCAGCGTAGGATATGGGGGACAGGGGGACACTGAAGCTTTCTTT
CDR3: CASSVGYGGQGDTEAFF

V: TRBV7-2
J: TRBJ2-7
size: -
D: -
DNA: TGTGCCAGCAGCTCGGTCTACGAGCAGTACTTC
CDR3: CASSSVYEQYF

V: TRBV5-1
J: TRBJ1-1
size: -
D: TRBD1
DNA: TGCGCCAGCAGCTTGCCTCACGGACAGGGGACTGAAGCTTTCTTT
CDR3: CASSLPHGQGTEAFF

V: TRBV24-1
J: TRBJ2-1
size: -
D: TRBD2
DNA: TGTGCCACCAGTAGCGGGGGTTACAATGAGCAGTTCTTC
CDR3: CATSSGGYNEQFF

V: TRBV29-1
J: TRBJ2-3
size: once
D: -
DNA: TGCAGCGTTGAGAGGCCACCGGATACGCAGTATTTT
CDR3: CSVERPPDTQYF

V: TRBV2
J: TRBJ1-5
size: -
D: -
DNA: TGTGCCAGCAGTGACGGCAGGGGAAAGAGCAATCAGCCCCAGCATTTT
CDR3: CASSDGRGKSNQPQHF

V: TRBV30
J: TRBJ2-3
size: -
D: -
DNA: TGTGCCTGGAGTGTTTTGGACACCCGGACAGATACGCAGTATTTT
CDR3: CAWSVLDTRTDTQYF

V: TRBV6-5
J: TRBJ2-2
size: -
D: -
DNA: TGTGCCAGCAGTTACTCGAAAGGAGGGTCCACCGGGGAGCTGTTTTTT
CDR3: CASSYSKGGSTGELFF

V: TRBV24-1
J: TRBJ2-1
size: -
D: TRBD1
DNA: TGTGCCACCAGTGATTCCTTCAGGGGGAACACCAACAATGAGCAGTTCTTC
CDR3: CATSDSFRGNTNNEQFF

V: TRBV6-5
J: TRBJ2-7
size: -
D: TRBD1
DNA: TGTGCCAGCAGTTTCTCAGGGGGACCCTACGAGCAGTACTTC
CDR3: CASSFSGGPYEQYF

V: TRBV11-2
J: TRBJ1-6
size: once
D: -
DNA: TGTGCCAGCAAGCGGGAGGGGATCTCACCCCTCCACTTT
CDR3: CASKREGISPLHF

V: TRBV3-1/TRBV3-2
J: TRBJ2-4
size: -
D: -
DNA: TGTGCCAGCAGCCTCCGCGACATTTCGGACATTCAGTACTTC
CDR3: CASSLRDISDIQYF

V: TRBV28
J: TRBJ2-5
size: -
D: -
DNA: TGTGCCAGCCCGGGGAGGGGGGGGCTGAAGACCCAGTACTTC
CDR3: CASPGRGGLKTQYF

V: TRBV6-5
J: TRBJ1-2
size: -
D: -
DNA: TGTGCCAGCAGTTTCACAGGAGAGTATGGCTACACCTTC
CDR3: CASSFTGEYGYTF

V: TRBV24-1
J: TRBJ2-1
size: -
D: TRBD2
DNA: TGTGCCACCAGTGACTACCCTAGCGGCCCCTACAATGAGCAGTTCTTC
CDR3: CATSDYPSGPYNEQFF

V: TRBV18
J: TRBJ2-5
size: -
D: -
DNA: TGTGCCAGCTCCCCTCAGAGGGGGCAAGAGACCCAGTACTTC
CDR3: CASSPQRGQETQYF

V: TRBV11-3
J: TRBJ2-1
size: -
D: -
DNA: TGTGCCAGCAGCCCAAACGAGGGTAGACCCTACAATGAGCAGTTCTTC
CDR3: CASSPNEGRPYNEQFF

V: TRBV6-5
J: TRBJ1-1
size: -
D: TRBD1
DNA: TGTGCCAGCATCAGAGGACAGGGAACGTCTGAAGCTTTCTTT
CDR3: CASIRGQGTSEAFF

V: TRBV24-1
J: TRBJ1-5
size: -
D: TRBD1
DNA: TGTGCCACCAGTCCCGGGACAGCAGGGGCTGGGCAGCCCCAGCATTTT
CDR3: CATSPGTAGAGQPQHF

V: TRBV15
J: TRBJ2-7
size: -
D: -
DNA: TGTGCCACCAGCAGAGATGGGAGAGCCTACGAGCAGTACTTC
CDR3: CATSRDGRAYEQYF

V: TRBV28
J: TRBJ1-4
size: -
D: -
DNA: TGTGCCAGCAGTTTAAATATTGCGGGGGAAAAAGGTGAAAAACTGTTTTTT
CDR3: CASSLNIAGEKGEKLFF

V: TRBV4-1
J: TRBJ2-3
size: -
D: -
DNA: TGCGCCAGCAGCCGGCGGGAAGATACGCAGTATTTT
CDR3: CASSRREDTQYF

V: TRBV28
J: TRBJ2-7
size: -
D: -
DNA: TGTGCCAGCAGCCTACCGTTTTTCGAGCAGTACTTC
CDR3: CASSLPFFEQYF

V: TRBV7-3
J: TRBJ2-7
size: -
D: -
DNA: TGTGCCAGCAGCCTAAGGCGGGACTCCCGAGTGGCCGAGCAGTACTTC
CDR3: CASSLRRDSRVAEQYF

V: TRBV6-5
J: TRBJ1-4
size: -
D: -
DNA: TGTGCCAGCAGTTACGATAGGGGACAAGGCCCTGGAAAACTGTTTTTT
CDR3: CASSYDRGQGPGKLFF

V: TRBV24-1
J: TRBJ2-5
size: -
D: -
DNA: TGTGCCACCAGTGATTCGACTAGTAGAGGAAGGGCCCAGTACTTC
CDR3: CATSDSTSRGRAQYF

V: TRBV10-2
J: TRBJ2-5
size: -
D: TRBD2
DNA: TGCGCCAGCAGTGCCGGTTCGGGGCGGGGGGAGACCCAGTACTTC
CDR3: CASSAGSGRGETQYF

V: TRBV3-1/TRBV3-2
J: TRBJ1-6
size: -
D: -
DNA: TGTGCCAGCAGTGAGGGGGACAAGGATAATTCACCCCTCCACTTT
CDR3: CASSEGDKDNSPLHF

V: TRBV9
J: TRBJ2-1
size: -
D: -
DNA: TGTGCCAGCAAGGCGGACGTCGCGGGCAATGAGCAGTTCTTC
CDR3: CASKADVAGNEQFF

V: TRBV30
J: TRBJ1-5
size: -
D: -
DNA: TGTGCCTGGAGTGTAGGAGTCGGCAATCAGCCCCAGCATTTT
CDR3: CAWSVGVGNQPQHF

V: TRBV5-3
J: TRBJ2-5
size: -
D: TRBD2
DNA: TGTGCCAGAAGCTTGGTGGCTAGCGGAGAGACCCAGTACTTC
CDR3: CARSLVASGETQYF

V: TRBV10-1
J: TRBJ2-3
size: -
D: -
DNA: TGCGCCAGCAGTACCACTAGTTTAAGAGGAGATACGCAGTATTTT
CDR3: CASSTTSLRGDTQYF

V: TRBV7-6
J: TRBJ2-1
size: once
D: -
DNA: TGTGCCAGCAGCTTGAAAGTAGCCGGGGATGAGCAGTTCTTC
CDR3: CASSLKVAGDEQFF

V: TRBV6-5
J: TRBJ2-7
size: -
D: TRBD2
DNA: TGTGCCAGCAGCAAAGCGGGAGTTTCCTACGAGCAGTACTTC
CDR3: CASSKAGVSYEQYF

V: TRBV3-1/TRBV3-2
J: TRBJ2-1
size: -
D: TRBD2
DNA: TGTGCCAGCAGCCAAGATCAGGCGGGAGGACTATACAATGAGCAGTTCTTC
CDR3: CASSQDQAGGLYNEQFF

V: TRBV4-3
J: TRBJ2-3
size: -
D: TRBD2
DNA: TGCGCCAGCAGCCAAGCATGGCGGGAGGAAAGCACAGATACGCAGTATTTT
CDR3: CASSQAWREESTDTQYF

V: TRBV6-5
J: TRBJ1-1
size: once
D: -
DNA: TGTGCCAGCAGCACTAGCACGACAGCGAACACTGAAGCTTTCTTT
CDR3: CASSTSTTANTEAFF

V: TRBV4-1
J: TRBJ2-1
size: -
D: -
DNA: TGCGCCAGCAGCCAAGAGTCCCGAGTTCAGTTCTTC
CDR3: CASSQESRVQFF

V: TRBV7-6
J: TRBJ2-6
size: -
D: TRBD1
DNA: TGTGCCAGCAGCCTTGAGGGACAGGGGGCGCGTGGGGCCAACGTCCTGACTTTC
CDR3: CASSLEGQGARGANVLTF

V: TRBV28
J: TRBJ2-1
size: -
D: TRBD2
DNA: TGTGCCAGCAGTCCTGCCGGGACTAGCGGCTACAATGAGCAGTTCTTC
CDR3: CASSPAGTSGYNEQFF

V: TRBV4-3
J: TRBJ2-3
size: -
D: TRBD2
DNA: TGCGCCAGCAGCCAAGGAGCGGGAGAGGCAGATACGCAGTATTTT
CDR3: CASSQGAGEADTQYF

V: TRBV10-3
J: TRBJ1-1
size: -
D: -
DNA: TGTGCCATCAGTGAAAGTCAGGGCGCGAACACTGAAGCTTTCTTT
CDR3: CAISESQGANTEAFF